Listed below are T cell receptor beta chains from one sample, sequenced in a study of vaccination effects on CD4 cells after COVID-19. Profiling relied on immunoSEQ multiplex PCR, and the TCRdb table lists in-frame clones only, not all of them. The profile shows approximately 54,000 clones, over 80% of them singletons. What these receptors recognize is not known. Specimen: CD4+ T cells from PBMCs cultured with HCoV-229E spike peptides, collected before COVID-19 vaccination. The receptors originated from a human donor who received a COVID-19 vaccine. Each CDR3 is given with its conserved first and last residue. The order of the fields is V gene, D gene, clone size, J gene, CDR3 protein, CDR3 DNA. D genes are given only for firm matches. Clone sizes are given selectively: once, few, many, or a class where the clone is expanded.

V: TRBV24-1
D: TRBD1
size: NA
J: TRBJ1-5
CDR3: CATSEPGTGGINQPQHF
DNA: TGTGCCACCAGTGAACCCGGGACAGGGGGAATCAATCAGCCCCAGCATTTT

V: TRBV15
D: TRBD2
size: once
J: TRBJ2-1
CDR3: CATSRLLAFEQFF
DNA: TGTGCCACCAGCAGATTACTAGCGTTTGAGCAGTTCTTC

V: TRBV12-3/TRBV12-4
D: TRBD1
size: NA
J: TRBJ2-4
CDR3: CASSPTGGDIQYF
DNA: TGTGCCAGCAGTCCGACAGGGGGCGACATTCAGTACTTC

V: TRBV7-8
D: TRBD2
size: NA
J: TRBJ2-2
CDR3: CASSLGTSGGPTGELFF
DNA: TGTGCCAGCAGCTTAGGGACTAGCGGGGGGCCCACCGGGGAGCTGTTTTTT

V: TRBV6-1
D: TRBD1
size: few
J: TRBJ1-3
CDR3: CASSETVVGQRGNTIYF
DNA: TGTGCCAGCAGTGAAACTGTAGTGGGACAGCGGGGAAACACCATATATTTT

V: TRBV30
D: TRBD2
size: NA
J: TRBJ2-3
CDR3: CAWSSSRTSGSADTQYF
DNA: TGTGCCTGGAGTAGCAGTAGGACTAGCGGTAGCGCAGATACGCAGTATTTT

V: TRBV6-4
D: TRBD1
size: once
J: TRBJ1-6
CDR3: CASSDSRQGNSPLHF
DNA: TGTGCCAGCAGTGACTCTCGACAGGGCAATTCACCCCTCCACTTT

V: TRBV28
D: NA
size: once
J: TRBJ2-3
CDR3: CASSSPGQPSDTQYF
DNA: TGTGCCAGCAGTTCCCCCGGACAGCCGTCAGATACGCAGTATTTT

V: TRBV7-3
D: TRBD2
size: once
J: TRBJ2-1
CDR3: CASSKLAGGYNEQFF
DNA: TGTGCCAGCAGCAAACTAGCGGGGGGCTACAATGAGCAGTTCTTC

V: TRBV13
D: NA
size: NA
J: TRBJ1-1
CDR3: CASSGPSPEAFF
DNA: TGTGCCAGCAGCGGGCCCAGCCCTGAAGCTTTCTTT

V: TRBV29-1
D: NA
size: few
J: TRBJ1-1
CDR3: CSVDRGRDTEAFF
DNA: TGCAGCGTTGACAGGGGTCGGGACACTGAAGCTTTCTTT

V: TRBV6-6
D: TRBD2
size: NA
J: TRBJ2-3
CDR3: CASNLGGATDTQYF
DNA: TGTGCCAGCAATCTCGGGGGGGCCACAGATACGCAGTATTTT

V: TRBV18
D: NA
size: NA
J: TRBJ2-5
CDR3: CASSPSNLGGETQYF
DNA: TGTGCCAGCTCACCATCAAACCTAGGCGGGGAGACCCAGTACTTC

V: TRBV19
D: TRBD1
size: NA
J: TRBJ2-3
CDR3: CASKAGDRASTDTQYF
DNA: TGTGCCAGTAAGGCAGGGGACAGGGCTAGCACAGATACGCAGTATTTT

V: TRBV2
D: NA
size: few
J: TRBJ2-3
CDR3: CASSPPVLDTQYF
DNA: TGTGCCAGCAGTCCCCCGGTCCTAGATACGCAGTATTTT

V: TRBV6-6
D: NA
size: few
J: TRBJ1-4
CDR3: CASSSLEKLFF
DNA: TGTGCCAGCAGTTCCCTTGAAAAACTGTTTTTT

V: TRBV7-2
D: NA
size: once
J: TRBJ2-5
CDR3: CASSLGWQTSRTQYF
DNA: TGTGCCAGCAGCTTAGGGTGGCAGACCTCAAGGACCCAGTACTTC

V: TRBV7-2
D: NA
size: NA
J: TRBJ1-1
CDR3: CASSLGSSLEAFF
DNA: TGTGCCAGCAGCTTGGGCAGTTCCCTAGAAGCTTTCTTT

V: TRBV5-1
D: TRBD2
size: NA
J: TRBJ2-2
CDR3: CASSLGPGGTGELFF
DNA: TGCGCCAGCAGCTTGGGGCCGGGAGGGACCGGGGAGCTGTTTTTT

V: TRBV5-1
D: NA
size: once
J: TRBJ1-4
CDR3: CASSFQGLEEKLFF
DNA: TGCGCCAGCAGCTTCCAGGGCTTGGAAGAAAAACTGTTTTTT

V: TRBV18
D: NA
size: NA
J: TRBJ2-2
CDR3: CASFYQGQVTGELFF
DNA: TGTGCCAGCTTCTACCAGGGCCAGGTCACCGGGGAGCTGTTTTTT

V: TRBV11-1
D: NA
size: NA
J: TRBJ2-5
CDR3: CASSPYSSAETQYF
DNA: TGTGCCAGCAGCCCGTATTCTAGCGCGGAGACCCAGTACTTC

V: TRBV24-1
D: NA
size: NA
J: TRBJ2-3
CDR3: CATSDADQNTQYF
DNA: TGTGCCACCAGTGATGCGGACCAGAATACGCAGTATTTT

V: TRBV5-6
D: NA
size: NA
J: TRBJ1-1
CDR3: CASSLAYRQSKSSEAFF
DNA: TGTGCCAGCAGCTTGGCCTACAGGCAGTCGAAGAGTTCTGAAGCTTTCTTT

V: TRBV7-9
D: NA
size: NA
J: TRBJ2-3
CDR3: CASSSNRFSSTDTQYF
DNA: TGTGCCAGCAGCAGCAACAGATTTTCTAGCACAGATACGCAGTATTTT

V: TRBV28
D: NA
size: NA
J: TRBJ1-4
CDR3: CASSPPGFSNEKLFF
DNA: TGTGCCAGCAGTCCCCCCGGGTTTTCCAATGAAAAACTGTTTTTT

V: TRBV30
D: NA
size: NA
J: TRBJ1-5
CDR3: CAWDRDSLNQPQHF
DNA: TGTGCCTGGGACCGAGACAGTTTAAATCAGCCCCAGCATTTT

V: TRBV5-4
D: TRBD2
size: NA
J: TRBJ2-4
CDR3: CASSLGAGTSGENIQYF
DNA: TGTGCCAGCAGCTTGGGGGCTGGGACTAGCGGGGAAAACATTCAGTACTTC

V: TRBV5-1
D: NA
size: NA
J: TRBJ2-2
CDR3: CASNPRGQAGELFF
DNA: TGCGCCAGCAACCCCCGGGGGCAGGCCGGGGAGCTGTTTTTT

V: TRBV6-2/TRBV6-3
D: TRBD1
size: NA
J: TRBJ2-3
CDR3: CASSTGQGSTDTQYF
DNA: TGTGCCAGCAGTACCGGACAGGGCAGCACAGATACGCAGTATTTT

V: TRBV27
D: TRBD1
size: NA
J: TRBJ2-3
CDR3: CASSRQGVGTDTQYF
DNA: TGTGCCAGCAGTCGACAGGGCGTTGGCACAGATACGCAGTATTTT

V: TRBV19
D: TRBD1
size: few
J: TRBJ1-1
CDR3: CASSIPGTGGLQEAFF
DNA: TGTGCCAGTAGCATACCCGGGACAGGTGGGCTCCAGGAAGCTTTCTTT

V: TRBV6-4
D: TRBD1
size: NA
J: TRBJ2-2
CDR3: CASKGQGTTGELFF
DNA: TGTGCCAGCAAGGGACAGGGCACTACCGGGGAGCTGTTTTTT

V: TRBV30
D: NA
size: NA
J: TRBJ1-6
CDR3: CAWSIGFNSPLHF
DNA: TGTGCCTGGAGTATAGGATTTAATTCACCCCTCCACTTT

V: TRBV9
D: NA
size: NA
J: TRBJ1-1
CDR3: CASSAAGTGLAFF
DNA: TGTGCCAGCAGCGCCGCCGGGACTGGCTTGGCTTTCTTT

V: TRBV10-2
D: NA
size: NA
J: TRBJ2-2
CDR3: CATRLETNTGELFF
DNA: TGCGCCACCAGACTAGAGACGAACACCGGGGAGCTGTTTTTT

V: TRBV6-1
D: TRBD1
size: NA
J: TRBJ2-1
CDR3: CASSEGTGGNEQFF
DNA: TGTGCCAGCAGTGAAGGGACAGGGGGCAATGAGCAGTTCTTC

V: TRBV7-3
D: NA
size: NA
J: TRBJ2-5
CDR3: CASSFAGAGETQYF
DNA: TGTGCCAGCAGCTTCGCGGGGGCCGGGGAGACCCAGTACTTC

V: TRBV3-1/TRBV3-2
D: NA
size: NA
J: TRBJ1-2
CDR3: CASSQGRVVSGYTF
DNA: TGTGCCAGCAGCCAAGGTAGGGTAGTGAGCGGCTACACCTTC

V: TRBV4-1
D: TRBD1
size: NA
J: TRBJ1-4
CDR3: CASSPRGQGGTTNEKLFF
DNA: TGCGCCAGCAGCCCAAGGGGACAGGGTGGAACAACTAATGAAAAACTGTTTTTT